The 2 T cell receptor beta chains below come from one sample, sequenced in a study of shared clonotypes between healthy human individuals. TCRdb's copy holds only in-frame clones and misses some; the assay was immunoSEQ multiplex PCR. In the table there are roughly 500,000 clones, around 75% of which are singletons. Input material: PBMCs. These receptors all stem from a woman aged 40 to 49 in good health. Some clones in this sample may be carry-over from other donors' samples.

V and J are TRBV5-8 and TRBJ2-1, with 8 bases aligning to TRBD2. The length of the CDR3 is 16 residues. Germline lookup yields CDR1 SGHTS and CDR2 YDEGEE. Trimming removed 4 bases from V and 5 bases from J; junction bases left unmatched: 11. The CDR3 loop is CASSQREREKDNEQFF. In DNA, the CDR3 is TGTGCCAGCAGCCAAAGGGAGCGGGAGAAGGACAATGAGCAGTTCTTC. Full variable domain (remainder filled in from reference TRBV5-8 and TRBJ2-1): EAGVTQSPTHLIKTRGQQATLRCSPISGHTSVYWYQQALGLGLQFLLWYDEGEERNRGNFPPRFSGRQFPNYSSELNVNALELEDSALYLCASSQREREKDNEQFFGPGTRLTVL.

This clone was seen just once. This chain links TRBV15 with TRBJ1-5; possibly TRBD1 for D (5 bases). V was clipped by 6 bases and J by 4 bases, with 16 bases between them. The CDR3 loop spans 15 amino acids. CDR1 is LNHNV, CDR2 YYDKDF, per germline (reference sequence). The CDR3 sequence: CATSGGAQPNQPQHF. The CDR3 DNA reads as TGTGCCACCAGTGGCGGGGCCCAACCTAATCAGCCCCAGCATTTT.